This T cell receptor (beta chain) was profiled in a study of T cells after yellow fever vaccination (dated by TCRdb to about 2019). About the full investigation: The SMART-Seq v4 Ultra Low Input RNA kit was used to prepare libraries from fractions with low cell numbers. Bulk TCR alpha and beta repertoires were sequenced longitudinally to track T-cell clones before and after primary and booster YFV17D yellow fever vaccination. The cohort comprised two healthy male donors, one aged 18 to 29 and one aged 30 to 40 years. Bulk PBMC replicates and cell subsets were isolated from blood drawn at multiple timepoints before and after both primary and secondary immunization. Results the study describes overall, beyond this receptor: Compared with the primary T-cell response, the secondary T-cell response was faster but weaker, reaching its peak on day 5 rather than on day 15. A small share of clonotypes occurred in both CD4 and CD8 compartments, likely arising from convergent recombination. FACS-sorted repertoires could contain abundant contaminating clonotypes from the bulk population, so computational filtering was required. Only a couple of donors were included in the study, so the extent to which the findings can be generalized is limited. Most clones expanded after primary vaccination were re-detected after the booster (around 96% of CD4 and 80% to 90% of CD8), suggesting broad memory maintenance.

The CDR3 sequence holds 16 residues, the cysteine and phenylalanine included. Just CDR3 DNA is preserved here, 48 bases in frame from base 1. From V the trimming removes 1 base and from J it removes 4 bases, while the gene matches leave 5 bases of the junction unaccounted for. Per the germline V gene, SGDLS is the CDR1 and YYNGEE is the CDR2. TCR cDNA was made using 5'RACE template switching, a step that added a universal primer site and unique molecular identifiers. Priming for cDNA synthesis came from both the TCR alpha and TCR beta constant segments. Library amplification used two PCR steps, and the second PCR step added sample barcodes and sequencing adapters. Sequencing of libraries was done on Illumina HiSeq 2500 (2x100 bp) or NovaSeq (2x150 bp). For the original study's pipeline: Demultiplexing of reads and collapsing into UMI consensus sequences were performed with MIGEC, and V(D)J alignment was carried out with MiXCR. Clonotypes responding to the vaccine were identified with edgeR on replicate PBMC samples, with the criteria of FDR below 0.01 and a log2 fold change above 5 up to day 15. CD4 or CD8 identity was assigned to each bulk clonotype according to whether the clonotype was present at higher abundance in the sequenced CD4 repertoire or the sequenced CD8 repertoire. The public reads were quality trimmed at Q25 with fastp and then assembled into clones with MiXCR by TCRdb, keeping productive beta chains. CDR3 protein sequences are deduplicated, and each keeps its most common genes and DNA. These V and J calls rely on TCRdb rather than the paper's analysis. The sample table lists about 74,000 distinct CDR3 sequences, around 7% of them with a count of one. The ten biggest clones cover roughly 35% of the sample.

With regard to this clonotype: No cognate antigen has been identified for it. It has no much larger one-base neighbor in the sample; base qualities were not kept.

The intended sense of this specimen's treatment or condition label: live attenuated yellow fever vaccine strain. PBMCs were isolated from peripheral blood using a standard Ficoll-Paque protocol. CD4 and CD8 T-cell fractions were isolated with Dynabeads CD4 and CD8 positive selection kits. TriZol was used to extract RNA from bulk PBMCs, CD4 and CD8 fractions, and dextramer-positive and dextramer-negative fractions. Sequenced here: CD8+ T cells sorted from PBMCs, sampled about 5 days after the first yellow fever vaccination. This sequence was found in a man between 18 and 29 years old who received the YFV17D yellow fever vaccine. The chain links TRBV9 with TRBJ2-3, with TRBD2 matching 11 junction bases. The CDR3 here reads CASSVLAGGPPDTQYF. The nucleotide sequence is given as TGTGCCAGCAGCGTATTAGCGGGGGGGCCTCCAGATACGCAGTATTTT.